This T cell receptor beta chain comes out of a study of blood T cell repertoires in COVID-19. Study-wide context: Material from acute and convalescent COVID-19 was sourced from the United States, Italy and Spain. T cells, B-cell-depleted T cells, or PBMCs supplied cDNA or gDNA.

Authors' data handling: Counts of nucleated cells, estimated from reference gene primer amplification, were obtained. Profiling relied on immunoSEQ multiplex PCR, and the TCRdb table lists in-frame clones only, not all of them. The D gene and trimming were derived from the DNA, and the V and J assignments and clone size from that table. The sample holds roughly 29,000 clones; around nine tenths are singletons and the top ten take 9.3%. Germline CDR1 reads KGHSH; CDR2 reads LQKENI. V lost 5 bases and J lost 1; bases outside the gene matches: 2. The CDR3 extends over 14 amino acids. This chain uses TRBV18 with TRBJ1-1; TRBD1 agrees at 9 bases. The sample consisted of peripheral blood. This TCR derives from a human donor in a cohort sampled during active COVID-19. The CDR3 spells CASSKTGGNTEAFF. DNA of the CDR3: TGTGCCAGCTCAAAGACAGGGGGGAACACTGAAGCTTTCTTT.